This T cell receptor (beta chain) emerged from a study of long-term antiretroviral therapy in people with HIV. Whole-study results and caveats: Relative to control repertoires, HIV repertoires exhibited narrower CDR3 length ranges. Pre-ART-expanded clones dominated the repertoire at all time points.

About this clone: The antigen is not known.

Survey-level immunoSEQ v3.0 assays were run. The assay was immunoSEQ multiplex PCR, and TCRdb's table has in-frame clones only and misses some. The table includes about 22,000 clones, roughly 84% detected once. This receptor was obtained from a man aged 55 to 70 with HIV. Sequences were derived from unsorted PBMCs, sampled 1.3 years after starting antiretroviral therapy.

In nucleotides, the CDR3 is TGTGCCAGCAGTTACTCCGGGGTTTCTGGAAACACCATATATTTT. This gives the protein CASSYSGVSGNTIYF. V and J are TRBV6-5 and TRBJ1-3; D gene ambiguous. CDR1 and CDR2 from the germline V gene are MNHEY and SVGAGI. The CDR3 sequence is 15 residues long. Deletions cut 0 bases from V and 1 base from J, with 7 bases between.